This TCR beta chain was obtained from a study of cytomegalovirus exposure and HLA in healthy donors. A multiplex PCR was run with 60 Vbeta primers and 13 Jbeta primers. TCRdb's copy holds only in-frame clones and misses some; the assay was immunoSEQ multiplex PCR. Of more than 50,000 clones listed, around 80% are singletons. Looked up from germline, CDR1 is SQVTM and CDR2 is ANQGSEA. The germline V and J ends were trimmed by 3 bases and 6 bases, with 17 bases remaining between them. CDR3 length equals 14 residues. This receptor was identified in a woman between 40 and 55 years old in good health and CMV-seropositive. The material sequenced was PBMCs. The V gene is TRBV29-1, the J gene TRBJ1-1; no clear D. DNA for the CDR3: TGCAGCGTTGATTGGGAGGTTTCGGGGTCTGAAGCTTTCTTT. This sequence encodes CSVDWEVSGSEAFF.